This T cell receptor (beta chain) was recovered during a study of blood T cell repertoires in COVID-19. Whole-study context: There were acute and convalescent COVID-19 samples, and they came from the United States, Italy and Spain. The cDNA or gDNA used as material had been derived from T cells, B-cell-depleted T cells, or PBMCs.

The CDR3 runs to 12 residues. CDR1 and CDR2 (germline): LNHDA, SQIVND (reference sequence). V was shortened by 2 bases and J by 5 bases, with 6 bases between the two germline ends. In the study's own analysis: The assay estimated nucleated cells by amplifying reference gene primers. Method: immunoSEQ multiplex PCR; TCRdb's copy keeps in-frame clones and lacks some. That table supplies the V and J calls and clone size; D and trimming were determined from the DNA. The table lists 100,000 to 150,000 clones, about four fifths of them singletons. The sequenced sample was peripheral blood. This TCR was sampled from a man between 60 and 75 years old with acute or convalescent COVID-19. The chain recombines TRBV19 with TRBJ1-2, with D uncertain. The CDR3 bases are TGTGCCAGTAGTATATCCTCGTATGGCTACACCTTC. Translated: CASSISSYGYTF.